One and the same sample provided the 27 T cell receptor beta chains below, sequenced in a study of T-cell reconstitution after alpha-beta-depleted transplantation in children. Unique molecular identifiers were incorporated when the TCRbeta library was constructed. TCRdb called the PCR reads again in MiXCR, with one record for every CDR3 protein. The sample records some 600,000 distinct CDR3 sequences, roughly 13% being singletons. The sample in question was PBMCs, mostly from graft donor cells, obtained 360 days after TCRalphabeta/CD19-depleted stem cell transplant. These receptors came from a male patient younger than 18 who had a stem cell transplant for acute myeloid leukemia, so the T cells may come from the graft donor.

The V call is TRBV27, the J call TRBJ2-1; 14 nucleotides line up with TRBD2. The CDR3 length is 17 residues. Per germline, CDR1 MNHEY and CDR2 SMNVEV (reference sequence). The J segment lost 10 bases and the V segment lost 9 bases, leaving 17 bases of the junction unmatched. The CDR3: CARGKLTGLAGDIEQFF. Written as DNA, the CDR3 is TGTGCCAGGGGGAAATTGACGGGACTAGCGGGAGATATAGAGCAGTTCTTC.

This clonotype was seen at least ten times. This chain uses TRBV28 with TRBJ2-2, with 8 bases identical to TRBD1. This CDR3 has 15 amino acids. CDR1 and CDR2 (germline): MDHEN, SYDVKM. The V and J ends lost 11 bases and 0 bases, in that order; junction bases with no gene match: 8. CDR3 residues: CAVRAGGANTGELFF. CDR3 DNA sequence: TGTGCCGTCAGAGCAGGGGGCGCGAACACCGGGGAGCTGTTTTTT. Supplemented by reference TRBV28 and TRBJ2-2, the full variable domain reads DVKVTQSSRYLVKRTGEKVFLECVQDMDHENMFWYRQDPGLGLRLIYFSYDVKMKEKGDIPEGYSVSREKKERFSLILESASTNQTSMYLCAVRAGGANTGELFFGEGSRLTVL.

CDR3 amino acids: CASSLRTAQYNEQFF. In nucleotides, the CDR3 is TGTGCCAGCAGCTTACGGACGGCCCAATACAATGAGCAGTTCTTC. The chain links TRBV7-9 to TRBJ2-1; D unclear. The CDR3 has 15 amino acids. Germline values: CDR1 SEHNR, CDR2 FQNEAQ (reference sequence). Deletions cut 2 bases from V and 4 bases from J, with 12 bases between. Looking up the rest from reference TRBV7-9 and TRBJ2-1 gives the full variable domain: DTGVSQNPRHKITKRGQNVTFRCDPISEHNRLYWYRQTLGQGPEFLTYFQNEAQLEKSRLLSDRFSAERPKGSFSTLEIQRTEQGDSAMYLCASSLRTAQYNEQFFGPGTRLTVL.

The V and J genes are TRBV25-1 and TRBJ2-5; no reliable D call. CDR3 length: 12 residues. Germline lookup yields CDR1 MGHDK and CDR2 SYGVNS. Trimming took off 5 bases at V and 5 bases at J, with 9 bases between the two ends. The chain's CDR3 is CASSPEWETQYF. CDR3 DNA: TGTGCCAGCAGTCCTGAGTGGGAGACCCAGTACTTC.

This clonotype has at least ten counts. V is TRBV18 and J is TRBJ1-5; 11 bases are shared with TRBD1. Losses at the gene ends were 4 bases for V and 6 bases for J; bases not matched to a gene: 8. Per germline, CDR1 KGHSH and CDR2 LQKENI. This CDR3 comprises 16 residues. This chain's CDR3 is CASSRTGGQGSQPQHF. The CDR3 DNA sequence: TGTGCCAGCTCACGGACAGGGGGCCAAGGATCTCAGCCCCAGCATTTT.

This clonotype occurred a few times. The rearrangement links TRBV7-9 to TRBJ1-1; D not certain. The CDR3 runs 15 residues. CDR1 is SEHNR, CDR2 FQNEAQ, per germline (reference sequence). V was trimmed by 1 base and J by 1 base, leaving 10 bases between them. The CDR3 nucleotides read TGTGCCAGCAGCTTAGGCCGGGAACGGAACACTGAAGCTTTCTTT. It specifies CASSLGRERNTEAFF.

V gene TRBV28 combines with J gene TRBJ2-7; TRBD1 is a possible D gene (6 bases). The germline V gene encodes CDR1 MDHEN and CDR2 SYDVKM. The ends were cut back, 6 bases at V and 3 bases at J, with 15 bases in the middle. This CDR3 has 14 amino acids. This CDR3 is CASSPRDIYYEQYF. CDR3 DNA sequence: TGTGCCAGCAGCCCACGGGACATTTACTACGAGCAGTACTTC.

The V call is TRBV3-1, the J call TRBJ1-4; possibly TRBD1 for D (5 bases). CDR1 and CDR2 (germline): LGHDT, YNNKEL (reference sequence). This CDR3 comprises 16 residues. Between the trimmed V and J ends, which lost 2 bases and 10 bases, there was a span of 20 bases. The CDR3 spells CASSQTLRDLGGKLFF. CDR3 in DNA: TGTGCCAGCAGCCAAACATTAAGGGACCTCGGGGGAAAACTGTTTTTT.

The chain is built from TRBV19 and TRBJ1-1; D possibly corresponds to TRBD1 (6 bases). This CDR3 spans 16 amino acids. Germline CDR1 and CDR2: LNHDA and SQIVND (reference sequence). Trimming shortened V by 5 bases and J by 1 base, and 17 bases separated the two germline ends. CDR3 in amino acids: CASSHPPDRRNTEAFF. The CDR3 bases are TGTGCCAGTAGTCACCCACCCGACAGGCGGAACACTGAAGCTTTCTTT.

The chain employs TRBV12-3 or TRBV12-4 and TRBJ1-5; D is unresolved. V lost 5 bases to trimming and J lost 2 bases, with 7 bases between them. This CDR3 comprises 13 residues. CDR3 amino acids: CASSDPGNQPQHF. CDR3 nucleotide sequence: TGTGCCAGCAGTGATCCGGGCAATCAGCCCCAGCATTTT.

This clonotype was counted ten times or more. The CDR3 loop reads CASSLALAGGFPTDTQYF. The CDR3 DNA is TGTGCCAGCAGTTTAGCTCTAGCGGGAGGCTTTCCCACAGATACGCAGTATTTT. The chain recombines TRBV12-3 or TRBV12-4 with TRBJ2-3, with 11 positions matching TRBD2. The CDR3 has 18 amino acids. Unmatched junction bases numbered 7, after V lost 0 bases and J lost 2 bases.

This clonotype was recorded a few times. The gene calls are TRBV30 and TRBJ2-7; D is uncertain. The CDR3 extends over 11 amino acids. CDR1 and CDR2 from the germline V gene are GTSNPN and SVGIG (reference sequence). V was clipped by 1 base and J by 4 bases, with 5 bases between them. The CDR3, as DNA: TGTGCCTGGAGTGCTGGGTACGAGCAGTACTTC. This sequence encodes CAWSAGYEQYF.

This clonotype was recorded at least ten times. The genes are TRBV5-1 and TRBJ2-2, with TRBD2 matching over 7 bases. CDR1 and CDR2 (germline): SGHRS, YFSETQ. V lost 4 bases and J lost 2; bases outside the gene matches: 17. This CDR3 spans 19 amino acids. In DNA, the CDR3 is TGCGCCAGCAGCAGCGGGGCCCACCCCACCCAGTTAAACACCGGGGAGCTGTTTTTT. It encodes CASSSGAHPTQLNTGELFF.

This clonotype was seen ten or more times. The chain joins TRBV28 to TRBJ2-7, with 12 nucleotides matching TRBD2. CDR1 and CDR2 from the germline V gene are MDHEN and SYDVKM. Germline trimming cut 4 bases from V and 3 bases from J; bases unmatched to any gene: 4. This CDR3 has 15 residues. This chain's CDR3 is CASSSPTSGSYEQYF. The CDR3 coding sequence is TGTGCCAGCAGTTCCCCGACTAGCGGGAGCTACGAGCAGTACTTC.

The chain couples TRBV27 to TRBJ2-2; 8 bases align to TRBD1. Germline V gene lookup returns CDR1 MNHEY and CDR2 SMNVEV (reference sequence). The CDR3 spans 13 residues. The V segment lost 2 bases and the J segment 9 bases; nucleotides outside the gene matches: 2. CDR3 DNA: TGTGCCAGCAGTTTAGGCAGGGGGCGGGAGCTGTTTTTT. Its translation is CASSLGRGRELFF.

This clonotype was detected only a few times. A junction boundary mismatches the germline segment, possibly from a read error. The genes are TRBV6-2 or TRBV6-3 and TRBJ2-1, with D possibly matching TRBD1 (5 bases). Germline assignment: CDR1 MNHEY and CDR2 SVGEGT. This CDR3 has 15 residues. Written as DNA, the CDR3 is TGTGCCAGCAGTCACTCAGGGTACTCCTACAATGAGCAGTTCTTC. Its protein product is CASSHSGYSYNEQFF.

This clonotype has a handful of counts. The V and J genes are TRBV5-1 and TRBJ2-2; D may be TRBD2 (5 bases). This CDR3 has 16 amino acids. V was trimmed by 4 bases and J by 1 base, leaving 14 bases between them. The germline CDR1 and CDR2 sequences are SGHRS and YFSETQ. The CDR3 nucleotides are TGCGCCAGCAGCCTGGGAGCGGACTTGAACACCGGGGAGCTGTTTTTT. It codes for CASSLGADLNTGELFF.

This clonotype has a count of ten or more. V gene TRBV12-3 or TRBV12-4 combines with J gene TRBJ1-2; no definite D call. The CDR3 is 14 residues long. Trimming removed 5 bases at V and 5 bases at J, with 15 bases between. DNA for the CDR3: TGTGCCAGCAGTCCCCGGGGTGACGATTATGGCTACACCTTC. Residues: CASSPRGDDYGYTF.

J is TRBJ2-7 and V is TRBV5-1; 13 bases match TRBD2. The trim removed 4 bases at V and 7 bases at J, leaving 8 bases unmatched. The CDR3 is 15 residues long. Germline assignment: CDR1 SGHRS and CDR2 YFSETQ. Here the CDR3 reads CASSGTGLAGREQYF. The CDR3 region has the DNA TGCGCCAGCAGCGGAACGGGACTAGCGGGAAGGGAGCAGTACTTC.

The V and J genes are TRBV6-2 or TRBV6-3 and TRBJ2-2; 14 nucleotides agree with TRBD2. CDR1 MNHEY and CDR2 SVGEGT come from the germline V gene. The V segment lost 6 bases and the J segment 6 bases; nucleotides outside the gene matches: 15. This CDR3 has 19 residues. In nucleotides, the CDR3 is TGTGCCAGCAGACACCGAAAACCGGGACTAGCGGGAGAAGCCGGGGAGCTGTTTTTT. This codes for CASRHRKPGLAGEAGELFF.

The rearrangement uses TRBV7-8 and TRBJ1-2; 10 bases agree with TRBD1. The CDR3 totals 15 residues. J was trimmed by 5 bases and V by 4 bases; bases with no gene match: 7. The germline V gene encodes CDR1 SGHVS and CDR2 FQNEAQ. CDR3 bases: TGTGCCAGCAGCTCCCAACCGGGACAGGGGTATGGCTACACCTTC. Its translation: CASSSQPGQGYGYTF. The whole variable domain, filled in from reference TRBV7-8 and TRBJ1-2, reads GAGVSQSPRYKVAKRGQDVALRCDPISGHVSLFWYQQALGQGPEFLTYFQNEAQLDKSGLPSDRFFAERPEGSVSTLKIQRTQQEDSAVYLCASSSQPGQGYGYTFGSGTRLTVV.

This clonotype was counted many times. CDR3 sequence reads: CASSLTGTNGYTF. As DNA, the CDR3 is TGTGCCAGCAGCCTTACAGGGACGAATGGCTACACCTTC. The chain is built from TRBV9 and TRBJ1-2; TRBD1 is a possible D gene (6 bases). The ends were cut back, 4 bases at V and 6 bases at J, with 13 bases in the middle. The length of the CDR3 is 13 residues. In germline, CDR1 is SGDLS, CDR2 YYNGEE.

This clonotype showed up just a few times. The J gene is TRBJ2-4, the V gene TRBV28; TRBD1 matches at 9 bases. With 2 bases clipped from V and 0 bases from J, the junction kept 2 bases outside the gene matches. Germline V gives CDR1 MDHEN, CDR2 SYDVKM. CDR3 length equals 16 residues. The CDR3: CASSLRDRVAKNIQYF. CDR3 nucleotide sequence: TGTGCCAGCAGTTTACGGGACAGGGTAGCCAAAAACATTCAGTACTTC. Full variable domain (remainder filled in from reference TRBV28 and TRBJ2-4): DVKVTQSSRYLVKRTGEKVFLECVQDMDHENMFWYRQDPGLGLRLIYFSYDVKMKEKGDIPEGYSVSREKKERFSLILESASTNQTSMYLCASSLRDRVAKNIQYFGAGTRLSVL.

This clonotype was seen a handful of times. The chain joins TRBV28 to TRBJ2-7; 7 bases are shared with TRBD1. Per the germline V gene, CDR1 is MDHEN and CDR2 is SYDVKM. This CDR3 has 13 amino acids. The V and J ends lost 8 bases and 3 bases, in that order; junction bases with no gene match: 7. In DNA, the CDR3 is TGTGCCAGCGGACCGACAGGGAACTACGAGCAGTACTTC. Its translation: CASGPTGNYEQYF.

J is TRBJ2-3 and V is TRBV7-3, with 8 bases aligning to TRBD2. V dropped 3 bases and J dropped 5; count of bases not matched to a gene: 7. The CDR3 is 15 residues long. The germline CDR1 and CDR2 sequences are SGHTA and FQGTGA. The CDR3 DNA follows: TGTGCCAGCAGCTTTCGTACTAGCGGCCAAGATACGCAGTATTTT. Translation gives CASSFRTSGQDTQYF. Together with reference TRBV7-3 and TRBJ2-3, the CDR3 gives the full variable domain: GAGVSQTPSNKVTEKGKYVELRCDPISGHTALYWYRQSLGQGPEFLIYFQGTGAADDSGLPNDRFFAVRPEGSVSTLKIQRTERGDSAVYLCASSFRTSGQDTQYFGPGTRLTVL.

This clonotype was seen ten or more times. The chain combines TRBV28 with TRBJ1-5, with D maybe TRBD1 (5 bases). Between the trimmed V and J ends, which lost 7 bases and 4 bases, there was a span of 20 bases. CDR1 is MDHEN, CDR2 SYDVKM, per germline. The CDR3 is 16 residues long. CDR3 DNA: TGTGCCAGCACCTCATCAAGAGGGGTTCGAAATCAGCCCCAGCATTTT. This sequence encodes CASTSSRGVRNQPQHF.

This clonotype turned up a few times. The CDR3 DNA is TGTGCCAGCAGCTTAGATCAAAGACTAGAGCAGTTCTTC. It codes for CASSLDQRLEQFF. The chain uses TRBV11-2 and TRBJ2-1; D perhaps matches TRBD2 (5 bases). Germline V gene data show CDR1 as SGHAT and CDR2 as FQNNGV. Trimming cost V 0 bases and J 10 bases, with 10 bases left between them. The CDR3 runs 13 residues.